These T cell receptor beta chains were read from a single sample in a study of cytomegalovirus exposure and HLA in healthy donors. The method was immunoSEQ multiplex PCR; TCRdb's version includes in-frame clones alone and lacks a portion of them. The table lists 130,000 to 150,000 clones, about four fifths of them singletons. Specimen: PBMCs. The receptors stem from a young man in good health and CMV-seronegative. Each CDR3 is given with its conserved first and last residue. The D gene is left open where the match is weak. The size field is filled for only some rows; it gives once, few, many or a size class.

-,-,TRBJ2-7,TRBV5-8,CASSFTGFHEQYF,TGTGCCAGCAGCTTCACCGGGTTCCACGAGCAGTACTTC
-,-,TRBJ2-6,TRBV5-1,CASSFTESLAPGANVLTF,TGCGCCAGCAGCTTCACTGAATCACTAGCCCCCGGGGCCAACGTCCTGACTTTC
-,TRBD2,TRBJ2-7,TRBV6-5,CASRETSGGFYEQYF,TGTGCCAGCAGGGAGACTAGCGGGGGCTTTTACGAGCAGTACTTC
-,TRBD1,TRBJ1-1,TRBV18,CASRQGGNPEAFF,TGTGCCAGCAGACAGGGTGGGAACCCTGAAGCTTTCTTT
-,-,TRBJ2-1,TRBV9,CASSVSNEQFF,TGTGCCAGCAGCGTGTCAAATGAGCAGTTCTTC
once,-,TRBJ1-4,TRBV30,CAWTGGATNEKLFF,TGTGCCTGGACGGGTGGTGCAACTAATGAAAAACTGTTTTTT
-,TRBD1,TRBJ1-2,TRBV5-1,CASQRTGGDYGYTF,TGCGCCAGCCAAAGAACAGGGGGCGACTATGGCTACACCTTC
-,-,TRBJ2-3,TRBV11-2,CASSQLGFETDTQYF,TGTGCCAGCAGCCAACTAGGGTTTGAAACAGATACGCAGTATTTT
-,TRBD1,TRBJ2-1,TRBV5-1,CASSFGQGRDEQFF,TGCGCCAGCAGCTTCGGACAGGGCAGGGATGAGCAGTTCTTC
few,TRBD1,TRBJ2-7,TRBV6-5,CASSLSGTGRYEQYF,TGTGCCAGCAGTTTGTCCGGGACAGGGCGTTACGAGCAGTACTTC
-,TRBD1,TRBJ2-2,TRBV13,CASSTRQGAGTGELFF,TGTGCCAGCAGCACCAGACAGGGGGCGGGAACCGGGGAGCTGTTTTTT
-,-,TRBJ2-7,TRBV9,CASSALTGSEQYF,TGTGCCAGCAGCGCGTTGACAGGCTCCGAGCAGTACTTC
-,TRBD1,TRBJ2-7,TRBV27,CASSRQGQGGYEQYF,TGTGCCAGCAGTCGACAAGGACAGGGGGGCTACGAGCAGTACTTC
-,-,TRBJ1-5,TRBV10-3,CAISENRDQPQHF,TGTGCCATCAGTGAGAACAGGGATCAGCCCCAGCATTTT
-,TRBD1,TRBJ2-7,TRBV6-5,CASSSPDRTEQYF,TGTGCCAGCAGTTCCCCGGACAGGACCGAGCAGTACTTC
-,-,TRBJ1-1,TRBV19,CASSIQALSSTEAFF,TGTGCCAGTAGTATACAGGCGCTTTCAAGCACTGAAGCTTTCTTT
-,-,TRBJ1-2,TRBV27,CASSPRAGVIRSYGYTF,TGTGCCAGCAGTCCCCGGGCAGGGGTGATCAGGAGCTATGGCTACACCTTC
-,TRBD2,TRBJ2-1,TRBV5-1,CASSRTGTSGGWDEQFF,TGCGCCAGCAGCAGGACCGGGACTAGCGGGGGGTGGGATGAGCAGTTCTTC
-,-,TRBJ1-5,TRBV29-1,CSVAVRNQPQHF,TGCAGCGTTGCGGTTCGGAATCAGCCCCAGCATTTT
-,TRBD1,TRBJ1-2,TRBV19,CASPSRDRDRYGYTF,TGTGCCAGTCCCTCCCGGGACAGGGACCGCTATGGCTACACCTTC
once,-,TRBJ2-2,TRBV10-2,CASSEPRAGWSTGELFF,TGCGCCAGCAGTGAGCCCCGGGCGGGGTGGAGTACCGGGGAGCTGTTTTTT
-,-,TRBJ1-2,TRBV10-2,CASSEGAEGYTF,TGCGCCAGCAGTGAAGGGGCGGAAGGCTACACCTTC
-,TRBD2,TRBJ2-2,TRBV6-4,CASSESSGSTGELFF,TGTGCCAGCAGTGAGTCGAGCGGGAGCACCGGGGAGCTGTTTTTT
few,TRBD1,TRBJ1-1,TRBV28,CASSLTGIYGAFF,TGTGCCAGCAGTTTGACAGGGATCTACGGGGCTTTCTTT
-,TRBD1,TRBJ1-1,TRBV4-1,CASYGQGASNTEAFF,TGCGCCAGCTACGGACAGGGTGCATCGAACACTGAAGCTTTCTTT
-,-,TRBJ1-4,TRBV2,CASSESQGLGNEKLFF,TGTGCCAGCAGTGAAAGCCAGGGCCTGGGTAATGAAAAACTGTTTTTT
-,-,TRBJ1-4,TRBV15,CATSRAEPYEKLFF,TGTGCCACCAGCAGAGCAGAACCTTATGAAAAACTGTTTTTT
few,TRBD1,TRBJ1-1,TRBV19,CASRQGARTEAFF,TGTGCCAGCAGACAGGGGGCGCGGACTGAAGCTTTCTTT
few,-,TRBJ1-6,TRBV7-9,CASSRGDSPLHF,TGTGCCAGCAGCCGGGGGGATTCACCCCTCCACTTT